The T cell receptor beta chain under discussion was sequenced for a study of response to subunit inactivated influenza vaccine. Study-wide findings and caveats: Authors suggested seasonal influenza vaccinations each recruit few new T cells.

Notes on this clonotype: The antigen is undetermined.

Each CDR3 protein gets one entry after TCRdb re-called the RT-PCR reads with MiXCR. The data show roughly 700,000 distinct CDR3 sequences, approximately 14% seen once. V shed 3 bases and J shed 5 bases, with 20 bases lying between them. Germline V CDR1 and CDR2: LGHNA, YNFKEQ. CDR3 length: 17 amino acids. This receptor was obtained from a man aged 50 or older who received an inactivated influenza vaccine. J is TRBJ2-1 and V is TRBV4-2; no reliable D call. This material consisted of PBMCs from blood, taken 11 to 12 days after vaccination. This CDR3 reads CASSQTVSRHPHNEQFF. CDR3 DNA sequence: TGTGCCAGCAGCCAGACGGTGAGCAGGCACCCCCACAATGAGCAGTTCTTC.